This entry is about one TCR beta chain. Its cognate antigen is unknown. These data originate in a study of coeliac disease. Libraries were prepared by immunoSEQ multiplex PCR; TCRdb keeps only in-frame clonotypes and omits some of them. Here the sample spans around 3,500 clones, 70% being singletons. General study points: Intraepithelial and lamina propria fractions were not highly pure, so cross-contamination was possible. In active celiac disease, intraepithelial and lamina propria TRB and TRG repertoires were less clonal than controls.

The length of the CDR3 is 14 residues. Germline CDR1 and CDR2: LNHDA and SQIVND (reference sequence). Germline trimming cut 5 bases from V and 3 bases from J; bases unmatched to any gene: 6. The chain recombines TRBV19 with TRBJ1-1, with 7 positions matching TRBD1. This receptor was obtained from a man aged 18 to 29 with celiac disease on a gluten-free diet. The sequenced sample consisted of intraepithelial lymphocytes from the gut. This CDR3 is CASSLTGSHTEAFF. The CDR3 bases are TGTGCCAGTAGTCTGACAGGGTCTCACACTGAAGCTTTCTTT.